This entry concerns a single T cell receptor beta chain. Original handling: Nucleated cell number was recorded as an estimate derived from reference gene primer amplification. This table comes from immunoSEQ multiplex PCR, and its TCRdb copy is limited to in-frame clones, with some not included. That table gives V, J and clone size, and the DNA gave D and trimming. Of 120,000 to 150,000 clones in the sample, more than 75% were seen once. CDR1 is GTSNPN and CDR2 is SVGIG in the germline V gene (reference sequence). CDR3 length: 14 residues. Trimming took 0 bases from V and 0 from J, leaving 8 bases between them. These data originate in a study of blood T cell repertoires in COVID-19. On the study more broadly: Donors in the United States, Italy and Spain gave samples during acute or convalescent COVID-19. PBMCs, B-cell-depleted T cells, or T cells were the source of the cDNA or gDNA that made up the material.

Sequencing was carried out using peripheral blood. The sequence derives from a human donor in a cohort sampled during active COVID-19. The chain employs TRBV30 and TRBJ1-2, with a tentative D call TRBD1 (5 bases). The CDR3 sequence is CAWSVLTANYGYTF. The CDR3 bases are TGTGCCTGGAGTGTACTGACAGCTAACTATGGCTACACCTTC.